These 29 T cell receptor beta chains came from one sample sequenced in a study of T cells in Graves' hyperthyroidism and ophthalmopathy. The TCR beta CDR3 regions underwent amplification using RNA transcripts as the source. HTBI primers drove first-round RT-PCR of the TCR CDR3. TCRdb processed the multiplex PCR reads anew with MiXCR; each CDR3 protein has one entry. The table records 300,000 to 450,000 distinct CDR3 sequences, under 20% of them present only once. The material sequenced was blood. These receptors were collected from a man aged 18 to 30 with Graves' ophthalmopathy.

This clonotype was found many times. CDR3 protein: CSAPRTGAIHEQYF. Written as DNA, the CDR3 is TGCAGTGCACCTCGGACAGGGGCGATCCACGAGCAGTACTTC. This chain links TRBV20-1 with TRBJ2-7; TRBD1 matches 9 bases. The CDR3 extends over 14 amino acids. CDR1 and CDR2 (germline): DFQATT, SNEGSKA (reference sequence). Trimming took 6 bases from V and 5 from J; bases not matched to a gene: 11.

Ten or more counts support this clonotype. CDR3 sequence: CASSSLAGGVETQYF. CDR3 in DNA: TGTGCCAGCAGTTCGCTAGCGGGGGGGGTGGAGACCCAGTACTTC. This chain uses TRBV28 with TRBJ2-5; 12 nucleotides agree with TRBD2. The CDR3 runs to 15 residues. CDR1 and CDR2 (germline): MDHEN, SYDVKM. V lost 4 bases and J lost 5; bases outside the gene matches: 5.

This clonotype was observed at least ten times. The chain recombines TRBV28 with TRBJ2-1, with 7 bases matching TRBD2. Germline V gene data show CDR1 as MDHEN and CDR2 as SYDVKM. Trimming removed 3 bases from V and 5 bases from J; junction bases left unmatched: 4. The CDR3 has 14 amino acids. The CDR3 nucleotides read TGTGCCAGCAGTTTCCCCCGGGGGGACAATGAGCAGTTCTTC. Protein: CASSFPRGDNEQFF.

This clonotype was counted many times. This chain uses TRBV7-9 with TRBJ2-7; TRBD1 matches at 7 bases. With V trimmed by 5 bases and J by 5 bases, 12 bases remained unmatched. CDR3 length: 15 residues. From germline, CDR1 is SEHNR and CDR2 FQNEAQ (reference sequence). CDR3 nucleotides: TGTGCCAGCAGCCCAGGCGGACAGGCAAGGGACGAGCAGTACTTC. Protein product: CASSPGGQARDEQYF. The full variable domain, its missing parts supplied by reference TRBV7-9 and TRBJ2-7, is DTGVSQNPRHKITKRGQNVTFRCDPISEHNRLYWYRQTLGQGPEFLTYFQNEAQLEKSRLLSDRFSAERPKGSFSTLEIQRTEQGDSAMYLCASSPGGQARDEQYFGPGTRLTVT.

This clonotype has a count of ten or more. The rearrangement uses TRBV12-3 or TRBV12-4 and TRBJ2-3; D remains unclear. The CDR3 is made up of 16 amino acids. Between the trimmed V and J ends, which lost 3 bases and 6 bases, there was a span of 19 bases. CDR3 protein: CASSFIQVSGVDTQYF. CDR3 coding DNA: TGTGCCAGCAGTTTCATACAAGTCTCTGGGGTTGATACGCAGTATTTT.

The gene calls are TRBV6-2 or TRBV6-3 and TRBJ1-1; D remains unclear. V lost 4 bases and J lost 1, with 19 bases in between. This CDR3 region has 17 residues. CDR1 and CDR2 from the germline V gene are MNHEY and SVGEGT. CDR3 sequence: CASSSPGPSVPNTEAFF. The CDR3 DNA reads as TGTGCCAGCAGTTCCCCGGGCCCCTCTGTCCCGAACACTGAAGCTTTCTTT.

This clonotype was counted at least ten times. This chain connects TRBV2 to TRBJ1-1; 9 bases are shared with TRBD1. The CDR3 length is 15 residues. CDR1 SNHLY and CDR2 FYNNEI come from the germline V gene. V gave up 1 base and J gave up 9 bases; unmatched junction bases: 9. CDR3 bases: TGTGCCAGCAGTGAAGAACGCCCGGGACAGGGAAAAGCTTTCTTT. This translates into CASSEERPGQGKAFF. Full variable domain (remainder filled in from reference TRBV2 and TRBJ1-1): EPEVTQTPSHQVTQMGQEVILRCVPISNHLYFYWYRQILGQKVEFLVSFYNNEISEKSEIFDDQFSVERPDGSNFTLKIRSTKLEDSAMYFCASSEERPGQGKAFFGQGTRLTVV.

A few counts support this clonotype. CDR3 in amino acids: CASRFTGGQETQYF. The CDR3 nucleotides are TGTGCCAGCAGATTTACAGGGGGCCAAGAGACCCAGTACTTC. The genes are TRBV6-1 and TRBJ2-5, with 8 bases that match TRBD1. Germline assignment: CDR1 MNHNS and CDR2 SASEGT. The V and J ends lost 6 bases and 1 base, in that order; junction bases with no gene match: 4. The CDR3 consists of 14 residues.

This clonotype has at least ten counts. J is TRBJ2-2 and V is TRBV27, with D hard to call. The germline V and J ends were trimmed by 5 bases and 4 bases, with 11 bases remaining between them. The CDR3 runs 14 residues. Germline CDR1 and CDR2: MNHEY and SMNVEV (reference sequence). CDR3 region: CASSQLPGTGELFF. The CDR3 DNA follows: TGTGCCAGCAGTCAGCTTCCGGGCACCGGGGAGCTGTTTTTT.

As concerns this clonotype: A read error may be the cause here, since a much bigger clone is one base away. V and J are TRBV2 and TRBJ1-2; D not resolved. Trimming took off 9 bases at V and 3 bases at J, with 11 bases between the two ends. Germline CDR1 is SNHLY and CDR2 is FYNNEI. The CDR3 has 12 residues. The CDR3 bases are TGTGCCAGTAGACCGGCTGACTATGGCTACACCTTC. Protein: CASRPADYGYTF.

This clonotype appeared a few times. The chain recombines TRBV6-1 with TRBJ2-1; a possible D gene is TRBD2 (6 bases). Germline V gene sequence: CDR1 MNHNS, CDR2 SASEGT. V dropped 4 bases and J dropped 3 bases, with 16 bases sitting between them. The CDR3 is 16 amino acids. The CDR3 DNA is TGTGCCAGCAGTGGAGGAGGAGGGGTGGGCTACAATGAGCAGTTCTTC. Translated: CASSGGGGVGYNEQFF.

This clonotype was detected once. CDR3 loop: CASSQGQGGYNEQFF. CDR3 bases: TGTGCCAGCAGCCAGGGACAGGGGGGGTACAATGAGCAGTTCTTC. The chain couples TRBV11-1 to TRBJ2-1, with TRBD1 matching 11 bases. The germline gives CDR1 SGHAT, CDR2 FQDESV (reference sequence). The CDR3 contains 15 residues. V lost 5 bases, J lost 4 bases, and 4 bases stayed unmatched.

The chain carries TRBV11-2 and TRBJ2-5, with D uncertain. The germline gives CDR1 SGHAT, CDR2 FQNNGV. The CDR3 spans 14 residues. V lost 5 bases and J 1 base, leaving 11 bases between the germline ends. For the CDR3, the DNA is TGTGCCAGCAGCCCCAGTTATAGCCAAGAGACCCAGTACTTC. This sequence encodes CASSPSYSQETQYF.

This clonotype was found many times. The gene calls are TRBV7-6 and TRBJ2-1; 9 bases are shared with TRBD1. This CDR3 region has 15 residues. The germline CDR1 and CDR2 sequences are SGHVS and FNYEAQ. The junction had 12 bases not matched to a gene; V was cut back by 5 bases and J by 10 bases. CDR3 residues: CASSTGQGGKFEQFF. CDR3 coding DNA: TGTGCCAGCAGCACGGGACAGGGCGGGAAATTCGAGCAGTTCTTC.

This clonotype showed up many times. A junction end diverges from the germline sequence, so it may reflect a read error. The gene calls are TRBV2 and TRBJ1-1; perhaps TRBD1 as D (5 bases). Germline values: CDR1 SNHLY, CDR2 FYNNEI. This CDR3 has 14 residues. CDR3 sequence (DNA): TGTGCCAGCGGAACCGGGACGAGGAACCCTGAAGCTTTCTTT. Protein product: CASGTGTRNPEAFF.

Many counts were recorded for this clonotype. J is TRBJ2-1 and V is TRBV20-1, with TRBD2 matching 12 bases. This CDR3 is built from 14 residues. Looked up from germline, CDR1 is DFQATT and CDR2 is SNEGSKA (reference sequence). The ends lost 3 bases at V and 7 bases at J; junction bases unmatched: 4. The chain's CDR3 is CSASTSGGTNEQFF. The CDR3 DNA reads TGCAGTGCTAGTACTAGCGGGGGGACGAATGAGCAGTTCTTC.

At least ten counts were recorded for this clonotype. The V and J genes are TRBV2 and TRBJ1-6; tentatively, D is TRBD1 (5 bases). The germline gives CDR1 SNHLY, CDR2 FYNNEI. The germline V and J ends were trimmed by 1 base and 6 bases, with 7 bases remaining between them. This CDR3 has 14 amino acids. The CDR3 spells CASSEEGSNSPLHF. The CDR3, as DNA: TGTGCCAGCAGTGAAGAGGGGAGTAATTCACCCCTCCACTTT. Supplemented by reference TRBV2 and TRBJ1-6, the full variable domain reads EPEVTQTPSHQVTQMGQEVILRCVPISNHLYFYWYRQILGQKVEFLVSFYNNEISEKSEIFDDQFSVERPDGSNFTLKIRSTKLEDSAMYFCASSEEGSNSPLHFGNGTRLTVT.

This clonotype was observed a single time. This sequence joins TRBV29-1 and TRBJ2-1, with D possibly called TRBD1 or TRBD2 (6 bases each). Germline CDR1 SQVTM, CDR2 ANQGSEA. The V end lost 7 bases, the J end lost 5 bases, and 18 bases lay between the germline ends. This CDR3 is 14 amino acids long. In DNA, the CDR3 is TGCAGCGCCTTGGGGGGCTCGCTTAACAATGAGCAGTTCTTC. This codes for CSALGGSLNNEQFF.

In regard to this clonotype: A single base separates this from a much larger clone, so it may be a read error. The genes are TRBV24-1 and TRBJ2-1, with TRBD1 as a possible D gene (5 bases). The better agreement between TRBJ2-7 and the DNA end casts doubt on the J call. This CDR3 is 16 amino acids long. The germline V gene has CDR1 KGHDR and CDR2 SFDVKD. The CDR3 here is CATSRPITLKDNEQYF. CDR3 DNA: TGTGCCACCAGCCGACCGATTACTCTAAAGGACAATGAGCAGTACTTC.

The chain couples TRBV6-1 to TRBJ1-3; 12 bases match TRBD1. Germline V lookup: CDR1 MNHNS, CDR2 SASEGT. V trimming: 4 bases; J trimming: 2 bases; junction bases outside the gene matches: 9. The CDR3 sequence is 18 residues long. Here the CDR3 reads CASSAQGDRGLPGNTIYF. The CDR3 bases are TGTGCCAGCAGTGCACAGGGGGACAGGGGGCTCCCTGGAAACACCATATATTTT.

The CDR3 sequence: CASSGQEFTDTQYF. DNA for the CDR3: TGTGCCAGCAGTGGACAGGAGTTCACAGATACGCAGTATTTT. The chain is built from TRBV11-1 and TRBJ2-3; 7 bases line up with TRBD1. CDR3 length equals 14 residues. Germline trimming cut 6 bases from V and 2 bases from J; bases unmatched to any gene: 5. Germline V gene sequence: CDR1 SGHAT, CDR2 FQDESV (reference sequence).

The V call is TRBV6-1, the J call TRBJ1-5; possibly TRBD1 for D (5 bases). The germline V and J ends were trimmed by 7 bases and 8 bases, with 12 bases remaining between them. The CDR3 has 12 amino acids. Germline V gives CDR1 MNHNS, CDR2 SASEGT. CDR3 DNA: TGTGCCAGCACCGCAGCGGGGGAGCCCCAGCATTTT. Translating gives CASTAAGEPQHF.

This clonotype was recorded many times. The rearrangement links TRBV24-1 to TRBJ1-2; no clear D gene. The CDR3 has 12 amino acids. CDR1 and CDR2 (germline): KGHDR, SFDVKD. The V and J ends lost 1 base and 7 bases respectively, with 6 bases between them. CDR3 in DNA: TGTGCCACCAGTGATTTTGGGGTTGGCTACACCTTC. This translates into CATSDFGVGYTF.

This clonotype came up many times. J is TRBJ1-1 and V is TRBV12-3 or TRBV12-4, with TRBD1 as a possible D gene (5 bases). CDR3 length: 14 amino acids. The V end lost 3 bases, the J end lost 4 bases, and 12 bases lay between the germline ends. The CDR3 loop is CASSLGPWGTEAFF. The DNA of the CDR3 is TGTGCCAGCAGTTTGGGGCCCTGGGGCACTGAAGCTTTCTTT.

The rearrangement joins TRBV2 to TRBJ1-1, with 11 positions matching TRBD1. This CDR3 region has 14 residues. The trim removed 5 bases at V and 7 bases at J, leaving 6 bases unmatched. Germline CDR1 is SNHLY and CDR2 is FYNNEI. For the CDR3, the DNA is TGTGCCAGCAGTCCGCAGGACAGGGGGCTTGAAGCTTTCTTT. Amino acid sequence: CASSPQDRGLEAFF.

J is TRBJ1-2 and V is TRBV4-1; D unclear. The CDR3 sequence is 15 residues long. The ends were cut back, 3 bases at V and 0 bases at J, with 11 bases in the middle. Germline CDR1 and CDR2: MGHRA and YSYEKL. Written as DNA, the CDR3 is TGCGCCAGCAGCCAGGTCCCAGTTACTAACTATGGCTACACCTTC. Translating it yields CASSQVPVTNYGYTF.

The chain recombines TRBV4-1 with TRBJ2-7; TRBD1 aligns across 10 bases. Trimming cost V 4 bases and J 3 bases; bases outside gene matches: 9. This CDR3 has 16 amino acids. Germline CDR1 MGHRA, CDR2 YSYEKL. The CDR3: CASSPRAGTGVYEQYF. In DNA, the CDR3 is TGCGCCAGCAGCCCGAGAGCCGGGACAGGGGTCTACGAGCAGTACTTC.

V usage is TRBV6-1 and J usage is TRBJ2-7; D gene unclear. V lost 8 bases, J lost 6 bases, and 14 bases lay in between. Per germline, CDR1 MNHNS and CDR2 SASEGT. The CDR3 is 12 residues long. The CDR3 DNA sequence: TGTGCCAGCGGGCGCTTGGAATCCGAGCAGTACTTC. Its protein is CASGRLESEQYF.

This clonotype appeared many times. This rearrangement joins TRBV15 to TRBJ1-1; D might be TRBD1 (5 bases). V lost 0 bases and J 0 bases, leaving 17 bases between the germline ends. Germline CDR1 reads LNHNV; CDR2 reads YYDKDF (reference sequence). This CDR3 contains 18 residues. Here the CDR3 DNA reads TGTGCCACCAGCAGAGAGCGGCCAGGGCGTGGGATGAACACTGAAGCTTTCTTT. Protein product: CATSRERPGRGMNTEAFF.